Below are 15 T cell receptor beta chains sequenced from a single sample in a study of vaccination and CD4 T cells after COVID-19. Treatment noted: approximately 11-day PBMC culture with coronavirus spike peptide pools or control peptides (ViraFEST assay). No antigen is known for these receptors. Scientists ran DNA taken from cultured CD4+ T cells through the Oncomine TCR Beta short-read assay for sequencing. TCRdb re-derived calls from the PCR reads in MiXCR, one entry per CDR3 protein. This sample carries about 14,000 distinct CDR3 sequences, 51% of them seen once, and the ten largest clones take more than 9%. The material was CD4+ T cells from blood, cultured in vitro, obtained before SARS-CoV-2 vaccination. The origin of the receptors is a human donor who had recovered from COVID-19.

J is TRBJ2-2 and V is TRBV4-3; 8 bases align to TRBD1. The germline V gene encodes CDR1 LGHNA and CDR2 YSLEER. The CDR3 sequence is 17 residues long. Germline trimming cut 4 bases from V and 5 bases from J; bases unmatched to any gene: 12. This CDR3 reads CASSRVVQGAKTGELFF. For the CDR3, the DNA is TGCGCCAGCAGCCGGGTTGTCCAGGGGGCAAAGACCGGGGAGCTGTTTTTT.

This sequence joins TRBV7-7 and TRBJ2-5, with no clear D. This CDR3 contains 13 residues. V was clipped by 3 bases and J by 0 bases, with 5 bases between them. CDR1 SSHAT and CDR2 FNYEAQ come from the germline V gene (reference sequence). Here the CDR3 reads CASSLGDQETQYF. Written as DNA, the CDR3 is TGTGCCAGCAGCTTGGGCGACCAAGAGACCCAGTACTTC.

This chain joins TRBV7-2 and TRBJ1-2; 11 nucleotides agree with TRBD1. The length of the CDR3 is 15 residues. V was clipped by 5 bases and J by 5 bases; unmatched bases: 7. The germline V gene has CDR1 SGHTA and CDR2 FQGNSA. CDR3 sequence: CASSVNRDRGYGYTF. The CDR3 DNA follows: TGTGCCAGCAGCGTCAACCGGGACAGGGGGTATGGCTACACCTTC.

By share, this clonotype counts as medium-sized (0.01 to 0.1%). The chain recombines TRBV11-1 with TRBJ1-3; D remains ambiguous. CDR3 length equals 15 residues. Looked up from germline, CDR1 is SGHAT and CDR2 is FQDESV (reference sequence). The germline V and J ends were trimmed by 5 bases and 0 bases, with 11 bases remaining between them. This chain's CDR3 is CASSKDTVSGNTIYF. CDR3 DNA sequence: TGTGCCAGCAGCAAAGACACCGTCTCTGGAAACACCATATATTTT.

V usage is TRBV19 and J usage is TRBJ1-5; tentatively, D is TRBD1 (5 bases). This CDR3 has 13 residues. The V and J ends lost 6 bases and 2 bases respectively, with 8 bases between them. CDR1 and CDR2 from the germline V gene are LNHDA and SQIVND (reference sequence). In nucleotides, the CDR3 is TGTGCCAGTAGGGCCAGGGGCAATCAGCCCCAGCATTTT. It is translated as CASRARGNQPQHF.

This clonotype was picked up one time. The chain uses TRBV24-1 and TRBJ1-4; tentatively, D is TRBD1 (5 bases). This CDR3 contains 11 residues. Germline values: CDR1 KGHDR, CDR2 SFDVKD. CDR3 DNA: TGTGTGGGGGGGGGACGGGAAAAACTGTTTTTT. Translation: CVGGGREKLFF.

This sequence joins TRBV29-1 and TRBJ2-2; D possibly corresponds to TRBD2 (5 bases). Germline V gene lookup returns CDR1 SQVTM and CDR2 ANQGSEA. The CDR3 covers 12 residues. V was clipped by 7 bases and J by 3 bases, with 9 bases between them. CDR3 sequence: CSGGFDTGELFF. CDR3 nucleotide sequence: TGCAGCGGAGGGTTCGACACCGGGGAGCTGTTTTTT.

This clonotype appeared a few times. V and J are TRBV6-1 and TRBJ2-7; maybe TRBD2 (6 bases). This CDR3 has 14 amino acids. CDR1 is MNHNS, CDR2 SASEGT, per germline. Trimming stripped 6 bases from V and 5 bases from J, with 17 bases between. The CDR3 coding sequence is TGTGCCAGCAGCAAAGGGGAGGCGATGGACGAGCAGTACTTC. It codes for CASSKGEAMDEQYF.

The CDR3 DNA is TGTGCCAGCAGTTACGACGGGAGCGACACTGAAGCTTTCTTT. Encoded protein: CASSYDGSDTEAFF. The genes are TRBV6-2 or TRBV6-3 and TRBJ1-1; D gene ambiguous. The CDR3 totals 14 residues. The germline V gene encodes CDR1 MNHEY and CDR2 SVGEGT. Trimming shortened V by 2 bases and J by 3 bases, and 10 bases separated the two germline ends.

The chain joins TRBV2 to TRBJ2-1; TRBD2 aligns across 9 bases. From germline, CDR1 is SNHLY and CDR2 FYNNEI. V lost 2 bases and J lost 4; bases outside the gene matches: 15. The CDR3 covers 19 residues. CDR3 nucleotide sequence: TGTGCCAGCAGTGAAAAGTGGGTAGCGGGGGCCCTAATATACAATGAGCAGTTCTTC. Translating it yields CASSEKWVAGALIYNEQFF.

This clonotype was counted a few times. CDR3 DNA: TGTGCCAGCAGCAAGGGACTGAACACCGGGGAGCTGTTTTTT. Translating it yields CASSKGLNTGELFF. The V gene is TRBV11-2, the J gene TRBJ2-2, with D possibly being TRBD2 (6 bases). Germline loops: CDR1 SGHAT, CDR2 FQNNGV. V lost 5 bases to trimming and J lost 1 base, with 8 bases between them. This CDR3 region has 14 residues.

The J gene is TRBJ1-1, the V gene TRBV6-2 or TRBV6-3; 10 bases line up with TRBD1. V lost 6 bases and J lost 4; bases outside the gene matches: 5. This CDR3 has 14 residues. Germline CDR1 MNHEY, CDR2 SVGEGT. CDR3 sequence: CASSLDRGLTEAFF. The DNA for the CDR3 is TGTGCCAGCAGCCTCGACAGGGGGCTCACTGAAGCTTTCTTT.

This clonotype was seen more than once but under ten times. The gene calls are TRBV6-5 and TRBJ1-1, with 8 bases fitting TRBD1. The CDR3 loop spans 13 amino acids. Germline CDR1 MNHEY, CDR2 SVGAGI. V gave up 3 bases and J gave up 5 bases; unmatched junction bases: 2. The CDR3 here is CASSYGQGTEAFF. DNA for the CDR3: TGTGCCAGCAGTTATGGACAGGGTACTGAAGCTTTCTTT.

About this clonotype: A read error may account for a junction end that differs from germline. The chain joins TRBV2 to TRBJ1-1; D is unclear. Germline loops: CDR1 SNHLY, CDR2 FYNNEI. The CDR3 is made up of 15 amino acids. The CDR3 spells CASRRARDTNTEVFF. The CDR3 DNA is TGTGCCAGCAGGAGAGCCCGGGATACGAACACTGAAGTTTTCTTT.

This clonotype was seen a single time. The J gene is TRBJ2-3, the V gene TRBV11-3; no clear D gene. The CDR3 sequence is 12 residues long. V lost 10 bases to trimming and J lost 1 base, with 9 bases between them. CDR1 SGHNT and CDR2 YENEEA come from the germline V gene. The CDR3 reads CATSDGTDTQYF. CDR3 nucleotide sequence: TGTGCCACCTCCGACGGCACAGATACGCAGTATTTT.